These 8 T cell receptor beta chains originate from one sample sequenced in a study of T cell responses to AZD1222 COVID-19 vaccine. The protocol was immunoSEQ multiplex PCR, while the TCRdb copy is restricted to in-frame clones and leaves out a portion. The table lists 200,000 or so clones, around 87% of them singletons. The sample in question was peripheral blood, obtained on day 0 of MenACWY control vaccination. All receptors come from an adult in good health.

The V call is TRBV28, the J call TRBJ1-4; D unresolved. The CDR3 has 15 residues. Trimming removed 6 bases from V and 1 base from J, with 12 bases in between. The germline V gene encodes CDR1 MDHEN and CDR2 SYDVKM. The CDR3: CASSDRQVTNEKLFF. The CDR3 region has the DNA TGTGCCAGCAGCGACCGACAAGTAACTAATGAAAAACTGTTTTTT.

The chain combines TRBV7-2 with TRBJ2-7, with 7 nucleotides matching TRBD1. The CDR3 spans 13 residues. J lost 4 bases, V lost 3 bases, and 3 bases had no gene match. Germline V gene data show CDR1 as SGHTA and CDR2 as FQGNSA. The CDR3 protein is CASSLTGLYEQYF. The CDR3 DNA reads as TGTGCCAGCAGCTTGACAGGGTTGTACGAGCAGTACTTC. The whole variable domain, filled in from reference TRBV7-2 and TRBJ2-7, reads GAGVSQSPSNKVTEKGKDVELRCDPISGHTALYWYRQSLGQGLEFLIYFQGNSAPDKSGLPSDRFSAERTGGSVSTLTIQRTQQEDSAVYLCASSLTGLYEQYFGPGTRLTVT.

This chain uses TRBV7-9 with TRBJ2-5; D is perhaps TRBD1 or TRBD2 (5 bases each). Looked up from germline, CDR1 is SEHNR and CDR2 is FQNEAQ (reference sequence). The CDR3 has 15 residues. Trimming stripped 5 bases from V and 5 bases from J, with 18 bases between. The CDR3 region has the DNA TGTGCCAGCAGCCCGGGACGGAACTTTGATGAGACCCAGTACTTC. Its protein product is CASSPGRNFDETQYF.

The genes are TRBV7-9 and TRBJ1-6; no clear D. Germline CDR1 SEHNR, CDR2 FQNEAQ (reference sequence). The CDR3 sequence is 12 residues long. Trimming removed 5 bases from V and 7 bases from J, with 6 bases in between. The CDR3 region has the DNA TGTGCCAGCAGCGGACCAAATTCACCCCTCCACTTT. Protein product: CASSGPNSPLHF.

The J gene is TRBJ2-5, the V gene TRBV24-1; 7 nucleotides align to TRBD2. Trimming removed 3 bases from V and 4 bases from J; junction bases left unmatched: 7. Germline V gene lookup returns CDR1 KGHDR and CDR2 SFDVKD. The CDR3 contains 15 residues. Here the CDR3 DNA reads TGTGCCACCAGTGATCAAGCGGGATGGGGAGAGACCCAGTACTTC. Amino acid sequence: CATSDQAGWGETQYF.

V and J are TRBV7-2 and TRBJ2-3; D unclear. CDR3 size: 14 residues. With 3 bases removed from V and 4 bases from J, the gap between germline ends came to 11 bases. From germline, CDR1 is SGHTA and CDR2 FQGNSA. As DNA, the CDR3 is TGTGCCAGCAGCTTTAACCTCCGGGCAGATACGCAGTATTTT. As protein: CASSFNLRADTQYF.

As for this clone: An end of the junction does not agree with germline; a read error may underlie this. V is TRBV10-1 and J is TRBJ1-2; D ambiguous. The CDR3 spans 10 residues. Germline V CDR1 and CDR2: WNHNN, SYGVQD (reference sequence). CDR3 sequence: CASSVKGRAF. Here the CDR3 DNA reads TGCGCCAGCAGTGTTAAGGGCCGGGCTTTC.

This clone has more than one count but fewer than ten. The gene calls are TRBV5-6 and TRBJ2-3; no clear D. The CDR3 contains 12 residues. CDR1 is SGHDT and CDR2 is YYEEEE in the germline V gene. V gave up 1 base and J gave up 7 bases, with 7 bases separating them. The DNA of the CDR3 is TGTGCCAGCAGCTTGCGGGTACATACGCAGTATTTT. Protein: CASSLRVHTQYF.